A single T cell receptor (beta chain) is shown here with its context. This entry is derived from a study of blood T cells in healthy people across ages. A second PCR, run for roughly 7 to 12 cycles, used a sample-barcoded 5' primer plus a J-beta primer mix. TCRdb processed the 5' RACE reads anew with MiXCR; each CDR3 protein has one entry. The sample has 1.5 million to 2 million distinct CDR3 sequences, approximately 28% seen once. Samples each had at least 5.5 micrograms of total RNA extracted. Germline V gives CDR1 SGHDT, CDR2 YYEEEE. CDR3 length equals 13 residues. V was clipped by 0 bases and J by 9 bases; unmatched bases: 3.

The specimen was blood. The TCR was taken from a woman aged 25 to 39 in good health. This chain joins TRBV5-6 and TRBJ2-1, with 7 positions matching TRBD2. The CDR3: CASSLERDGEQFF. The CDR3 DNA follows: TGTGCCAGCAGCTTGGAGCGGGACGGTGAGCAGTTCTTC.